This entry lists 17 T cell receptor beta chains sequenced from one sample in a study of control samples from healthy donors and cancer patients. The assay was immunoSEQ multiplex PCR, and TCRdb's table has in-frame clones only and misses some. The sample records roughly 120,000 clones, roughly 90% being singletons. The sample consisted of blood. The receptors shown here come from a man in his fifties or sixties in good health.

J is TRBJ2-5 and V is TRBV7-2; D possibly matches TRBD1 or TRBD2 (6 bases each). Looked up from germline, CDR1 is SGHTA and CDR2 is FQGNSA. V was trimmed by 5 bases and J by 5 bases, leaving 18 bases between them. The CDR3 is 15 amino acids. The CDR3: CASSPGTGGWETQYF. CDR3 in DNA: TGTGCCAGCAGCCCCGGGACCGGGGGCTGGGAGACCCAGTACTTC.

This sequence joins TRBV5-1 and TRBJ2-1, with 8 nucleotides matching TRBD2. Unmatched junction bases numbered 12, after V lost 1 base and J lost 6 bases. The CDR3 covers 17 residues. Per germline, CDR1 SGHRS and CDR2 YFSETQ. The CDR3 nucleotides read TGCGCCAGCAGCTTGACGGGGGGGCAATTTTATATCAATGAGCAGTTCTTC. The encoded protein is CASSLTGGQFYINEQFF. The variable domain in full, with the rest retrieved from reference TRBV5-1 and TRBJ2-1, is KAGVTQTPRYLIKTRGQQVTLSCSPISGHRSVSWYQQTPGQGLQFLFEYFSETQRNKGNFPGRFSGRQFSNSRSEMNVSTLELGDSALYLCASSLTGGQFYINEQFFGPGTRLTVL.

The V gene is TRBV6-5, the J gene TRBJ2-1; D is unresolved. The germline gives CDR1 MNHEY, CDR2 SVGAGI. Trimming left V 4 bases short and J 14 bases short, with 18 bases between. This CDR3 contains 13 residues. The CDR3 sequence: CASSSTLAGEEFF. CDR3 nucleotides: TGTGCCAGCAGTTCCACTTTGGCCGGAGAGGAGTTCTTC.

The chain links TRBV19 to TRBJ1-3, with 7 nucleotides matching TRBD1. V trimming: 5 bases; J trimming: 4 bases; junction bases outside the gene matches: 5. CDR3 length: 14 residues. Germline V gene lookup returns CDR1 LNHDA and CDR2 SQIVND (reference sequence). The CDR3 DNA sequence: TGTGCCAGTAGTCCCCCGGACAGGGGAAACACCATATATTTT. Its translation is CASSPPDRGNTIYF. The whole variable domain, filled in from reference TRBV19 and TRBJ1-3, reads DGGITQSPKYLFRKEGQNVTLSCEQNLNHDAMYWYRQDPGQGLRLIYYSQIVNDFQKGDIAEGYSVSREKKESFPLTVTSAQKNPTAFYLCASSPPDRGNTIYFGEGSWLTVV.

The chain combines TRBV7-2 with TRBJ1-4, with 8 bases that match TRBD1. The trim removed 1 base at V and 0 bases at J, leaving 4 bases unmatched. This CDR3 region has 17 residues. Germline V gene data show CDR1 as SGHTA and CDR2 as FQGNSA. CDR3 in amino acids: CASSLGRQGPTNEKLFF. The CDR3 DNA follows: TGTGCCAGCAGCTTAGGGAGACAGGGGCCAACTAATGAAAAACTGTTTTTT.

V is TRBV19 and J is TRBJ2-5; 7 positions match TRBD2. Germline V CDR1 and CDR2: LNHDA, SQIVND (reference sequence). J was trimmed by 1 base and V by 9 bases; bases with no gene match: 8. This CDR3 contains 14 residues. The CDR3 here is CARPTGGSQETQYF. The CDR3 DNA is TGTGCCAGACCTACGGGGGGTTCCCAAGAGACCCAGTACTTC. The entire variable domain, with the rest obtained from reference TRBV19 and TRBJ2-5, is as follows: DGGITQSPKYLFRKEGQNVTLSCEQNLNHDAMYWYRQDPGQGLRLIYYSQIVNDFQKGDIAEGYSVSREKKESFPLTVTSAQKNPTAFYLCARPTGGSQETQYFGPGTRLLVL.

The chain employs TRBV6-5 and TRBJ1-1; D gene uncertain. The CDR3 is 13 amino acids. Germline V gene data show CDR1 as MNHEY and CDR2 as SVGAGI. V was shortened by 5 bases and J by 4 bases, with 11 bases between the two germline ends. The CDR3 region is CASSPVGVTEAFF. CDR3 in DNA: TGTGCCAGCAGTCCGGTGGGAGTCACTGAAGCTTTCTTT.

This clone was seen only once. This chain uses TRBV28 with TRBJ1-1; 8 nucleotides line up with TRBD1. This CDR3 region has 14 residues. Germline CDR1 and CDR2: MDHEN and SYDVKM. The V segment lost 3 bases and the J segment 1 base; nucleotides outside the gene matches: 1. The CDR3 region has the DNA TGTGCCAGCAGTTTGGGACAGGAGAACACTGAAGCTTTCTTT. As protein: CASSLGQENTEAFF.

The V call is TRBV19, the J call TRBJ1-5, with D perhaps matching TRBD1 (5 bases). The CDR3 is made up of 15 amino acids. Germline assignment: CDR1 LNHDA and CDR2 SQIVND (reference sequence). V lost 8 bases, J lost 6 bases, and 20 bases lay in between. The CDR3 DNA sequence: TGTGCCAGTGATAAACCGGGACGTTTCTCTCAGCCCCAGCATTTT. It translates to CASDKPGRFSQPQHF. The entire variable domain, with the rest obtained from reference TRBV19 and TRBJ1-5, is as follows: DGGITQSPKYLFRKEGQNVTLSCEQNLNHDAMYWYRQDPGQGLRLIYYSQIVNDFQKGDIAEGYSVSREKKESFPLTVTSAQKNPTAFYLCASDKPGRFSQPQHFGDGTRLSIL.

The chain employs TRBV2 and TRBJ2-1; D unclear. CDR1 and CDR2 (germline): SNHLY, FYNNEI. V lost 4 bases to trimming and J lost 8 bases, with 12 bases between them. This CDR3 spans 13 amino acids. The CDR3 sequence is CASSVGSADEQFF. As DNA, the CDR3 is TGTGCCAGCAGTGTCGGTAGTGCGGATGAGCAGTTCTTC.

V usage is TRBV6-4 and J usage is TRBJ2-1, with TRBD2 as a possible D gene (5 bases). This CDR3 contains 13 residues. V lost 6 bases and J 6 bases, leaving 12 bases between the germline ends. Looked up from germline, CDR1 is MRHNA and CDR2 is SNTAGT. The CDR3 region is CASRASGSNEQFF. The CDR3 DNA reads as TGTGCCAGCAGGGCTTCGGGGAGCAATGAGCAGTTCTTC.

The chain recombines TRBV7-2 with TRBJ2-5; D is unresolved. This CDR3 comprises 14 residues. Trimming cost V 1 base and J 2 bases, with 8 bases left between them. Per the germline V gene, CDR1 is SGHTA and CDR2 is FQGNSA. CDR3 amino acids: CASSLVGSQETQYF. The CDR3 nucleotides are TGTGCCAGCAGCTTAGTTGGCAGTCAAGAGACCCAGTACTTC.

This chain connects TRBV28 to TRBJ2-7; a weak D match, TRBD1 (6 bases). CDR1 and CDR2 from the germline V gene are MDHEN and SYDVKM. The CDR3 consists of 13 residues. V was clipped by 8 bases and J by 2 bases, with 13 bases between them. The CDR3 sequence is CASVRAGAYEQYF. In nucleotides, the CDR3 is TGTGCCAGCGTTAGGGCAGGGGCCTACGAGCAGTACTTC.

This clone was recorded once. For the CDR3, the DNA is TGCGCCAGCAGCCAAGATTTGGTGTTTAACACTGAAGCTTTCTTT. Its protein product is CASSQDLVFNTEAFF. J is TRBJ1-1 and V is TRBV4-1; no reliable D call. The CDR3 consists of 15 residues. Per germline, CDR1 MGHRA and CDR2 YSYEKL. The V gene lost 0 bases and the J gene lost 2 bases, with 10 bases spanning the gap.

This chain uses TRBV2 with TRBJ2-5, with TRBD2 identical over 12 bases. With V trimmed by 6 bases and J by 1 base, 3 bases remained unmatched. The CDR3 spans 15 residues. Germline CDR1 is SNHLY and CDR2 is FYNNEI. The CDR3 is CASREGLAGQETQYF. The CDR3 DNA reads TGTGCCAGCAGGGAGGGACTAGCGGGCCAAGAGACCCAGTACTTC.

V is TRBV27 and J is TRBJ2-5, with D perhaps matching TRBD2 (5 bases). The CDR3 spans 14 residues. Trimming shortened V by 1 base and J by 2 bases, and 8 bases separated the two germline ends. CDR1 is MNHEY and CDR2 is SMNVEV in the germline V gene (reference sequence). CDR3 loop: CASSLLTGQETQYF. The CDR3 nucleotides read TGTGCCAGCAGTTTATTAACGGGGCAAGAGACCCAGTACTTC.

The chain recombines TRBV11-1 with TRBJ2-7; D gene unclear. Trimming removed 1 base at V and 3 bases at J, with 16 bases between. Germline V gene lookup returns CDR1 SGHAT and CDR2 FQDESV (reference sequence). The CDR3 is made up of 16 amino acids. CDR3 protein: CASSLDSEILIYEQYF. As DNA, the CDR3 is TGTGCCAGCAGCTTAGATTCCGAGATCCTCATCTACGAGCAGTACTTC. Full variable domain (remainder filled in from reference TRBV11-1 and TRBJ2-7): EAEVAQSPRYKITEKSQAVAFWCDPISGHATLYWYRQILGQGPELLVQFQDESVVDDSQLPKDRFSAERLKGVDSTLKIQPAELGDSAMYLCASSLDSEILIYEQYFGPGTRLTVT.